This is a list of T cell receptor beta chains from one sample in a study of T cell clones after liver transplantation. Clones were read by immunoSEQ multiplex PCR, and TCRdb kept only the in-frame ones, dropping some. The sample yields more than 100,000 clones, 84% seen once. Material: CD4+ T cells from blood, obtained approximately 45 months after liver transplant. These TCRs come from a human patient who received a liver transplant. Some of the T cells may derive from the graft donor. Each CDR3 is given with its conserved first and last residue. D genes are given only for firm matches. Clone size is not always given. Where it is, it says once, few, many or a class for expanded clones.

size	D	J	V	DNA	CDR3
.	.	TRBJ2-5	TRBV7-6	TGTGCCAGCAGCTTAGCCAGCGCGGCACAAGAGACCCAGTACTTC	CASSLASAAQETQYF
.	.	TRBJ2-4	TRBV7-8	TGTGCCAGCAGCTTATCCCCGACTAGAGTGGGTTCGGACATTCAGTACTTC	CASSLSPTRVGSDIQYF
.	.	TRBJ2-7	TRBV15	TGTGCCACCAGCAGAGAAGGGAGACGGAACTCCTACGAGCAGTACTTC	CATSREGRRNSYEQYF
.	.	TRBJ2-2	TRBV28	TGTGCCAGCAGTAGCGGGCACACCGGGGAGCTGTTTTTT	CASSSGHTGELFF
.	.	TRBJ1-1	TRBV25-1	TGTGCCAGCAGTGAACCCTTGAACACTGAAGCTTTCTTT	CASSEPLNTEAFF
.	TRBD1	TRBJ1-2	TRBV19	TGTGCCTCCTCGCCCCGGGACAGGGGTTATGGCTACACCTTC	CASSPRDRGYGYTF
.	.	TRBJ1-4	TRBV19	TGTGCCAGCAGCATCTCCGCTCACGGGACGGCTAATGAAAAACTGTTTTTT	CASSISAHGTANEKLFF
.	TRBD1	TRBJ1-1	TRBV2	TGTGCCAGCAGTGGACAGGGGACCGAAGCTTTCTTT	CASSGQGTEAFF
.	TRBD1	TRBJ2-3	TRBV4-1	TGCGCCAGCAGCCAACCGGGACAGGGGATCGCAGATACGCAGTATTTT	CASSQPGQGIADTQYF
.	.	TRBJ1-2	TRBV18	TGTGCCAGCTCACCACGTCGGGGCGATGGCTACACCTTC	CASSPRRGDGYTF
.	TRBD1	TRBJ2-1	TRBV5-1	TGCGCCAGCAGCCCCGCACCCCCGGGACAGGGAGGCTTAGGGGAGCAGTTCTTC	CASSPAPPGQGGLGEQFF
.	.	TRBJ1-5	TRBV19	TGTGCCAGTAGTGTGGGGGGGACGAATCAGCCCCAGCATTTT	CASSVGGTNQPQHF
.	.	TRBJ1-5	TRBV30	TGTGCCTGGACAGGGCAGAGCAATCAGCCCCAGCATTTT	CAWTGQSNQPQHF
once	.	TRBJ1-6	TRBV2	TGTGCCAGCAGTGAAGGGCCTCTGGGGGCCTCCTATAATTCACCCCTCCACTTT	CASSEGPLGASYNSPLHF
.	.	TRBJ2-1	TRBV30	TGTGCCTGGAAGGGGGGGGAGACCTACAATGAGCAGTTCTTC	CAWKGGETYNEQFF
.	TRBD2	TRBJ2-3	TRBV18	TGTGCCAGCTCACTTGGGACCAGCGGGGGTCCAGATACGCAGTATTTT	CASSLGTSGGPDTQYF
once	TRBD1	TRBJ2-3	TRBV7-2	TGTGCCAGCAGGGCGGGACAGGGGGCATCAGATACGCAGTATTTT	CASRAGQGASDTQYF
once	TRBD1	TRBJ2-5	TRBV7-8	TGTGCCAGCAGCCCTCGGGACAGCGCCCAAGAGACCCAGTACTTC	CASSPRDSAQETQYF
.	TRBD1	TRBJ2-7	TRBV7-2	TGTGCCAGCAGCTTCCAGGACAGGGGGCGGTACGAGCAGTACTTC	CASSFQDRGRYEQYF